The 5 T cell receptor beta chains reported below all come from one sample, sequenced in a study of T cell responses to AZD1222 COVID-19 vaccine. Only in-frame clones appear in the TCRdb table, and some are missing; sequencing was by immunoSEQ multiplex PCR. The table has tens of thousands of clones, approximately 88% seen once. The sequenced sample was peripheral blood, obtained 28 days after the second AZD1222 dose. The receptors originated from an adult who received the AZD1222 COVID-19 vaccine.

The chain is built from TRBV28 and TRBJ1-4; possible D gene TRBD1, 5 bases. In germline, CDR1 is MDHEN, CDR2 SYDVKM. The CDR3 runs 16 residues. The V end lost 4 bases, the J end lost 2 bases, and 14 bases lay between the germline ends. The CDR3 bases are TGTGCCAGCAGTTCAGGGACCTATTCGACTAATGAAAAACTGTTTTTT. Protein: CASSSGTYSTNEKLFF.

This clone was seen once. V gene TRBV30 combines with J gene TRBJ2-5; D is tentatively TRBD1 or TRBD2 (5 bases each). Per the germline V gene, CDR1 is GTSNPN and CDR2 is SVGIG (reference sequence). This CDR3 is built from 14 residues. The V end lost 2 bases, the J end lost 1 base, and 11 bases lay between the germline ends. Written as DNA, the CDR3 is TGTGCCTGGAGTCCTCCAGGGAGCCAAGAGACCCAGTACTTC. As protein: CAWSPPGSQETQYF.

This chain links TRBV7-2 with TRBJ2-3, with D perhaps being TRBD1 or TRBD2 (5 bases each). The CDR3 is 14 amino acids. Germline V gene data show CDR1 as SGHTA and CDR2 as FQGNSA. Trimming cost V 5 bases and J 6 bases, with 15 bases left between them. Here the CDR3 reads CASSGPNRGDTQYF. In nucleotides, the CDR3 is TGTGCCAGCAGCGGGCCGAATCGGGGCGATACGCAGTATTTT.

This chain's CDR3 is CASSVAPVMGGGNEQYF. The CDR3 bases are TGTGCCAGCAGCGTCGCCCCCGTAATGGGGGGGGGCAACGAGCAGTACTTC. V is TRBV9 and J is TRBJ2-7; D is perhaps TRBD2 (7 bases). The CDR3 runs 17 residues. Germline-derived CDR1 and CDR2 are SGDLS and YYNGEE. V was clipped by 2 bases and J by 5 bases, with 23 bases between them.

The CDR3 sequence: CASSSSGTDYGYTF. The CDR3 bases are TGTGCCAGCAGCTCCTCCGGGACAGACTATGGCTACACCTTC. The chain carries TRBV7-2 and TRBJ1-2, with 7 nucleotides matching TRBD1. Germline V gene data show CDR1 as SGHTA and CDR2 as FQGNSA. The length of the CDR3 is 14 residues. Unmatched junction bases numbered 5, after V lost 4 bases and J lost 3 bases.